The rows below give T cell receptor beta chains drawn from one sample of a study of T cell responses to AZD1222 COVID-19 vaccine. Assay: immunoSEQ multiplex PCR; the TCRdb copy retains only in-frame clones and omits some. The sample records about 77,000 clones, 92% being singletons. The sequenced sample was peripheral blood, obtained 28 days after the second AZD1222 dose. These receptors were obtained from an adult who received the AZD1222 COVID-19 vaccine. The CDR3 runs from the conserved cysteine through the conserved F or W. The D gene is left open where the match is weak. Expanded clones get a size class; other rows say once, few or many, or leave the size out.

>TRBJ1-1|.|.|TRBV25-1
CASSETYGQRNTEAFF
TGTGCCAGCAGTGAAACCTACGGACAGCGGAACACTGAAGCTTTCTTT
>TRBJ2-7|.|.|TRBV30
CAWGEGTPYF
.
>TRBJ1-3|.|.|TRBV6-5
CASSSRGTGNTIYF
TGTGCCAGCAGTTCGCGGGGTACGGGAAACACCATATATTTT
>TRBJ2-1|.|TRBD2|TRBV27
CASSFVTRGRYNEQFF
TGTGCCAGCAGTTTTGTCACTCGCGGGAGGTACAATGAGCAGTTCTTC
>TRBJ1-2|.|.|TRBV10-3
CAISLTGDLMEGYTF
TGTGCCATCAGCTTGACAGGAGACCTTATGGAAGGCTACACCTTC
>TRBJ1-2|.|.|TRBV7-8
CASSLTGMCVLGRGFSRGYTF
TGTGCCAGCAGCTTAACCGGTATGTGCGTCTTGGGCAGGGGTTTTTCTCGGGGCTACACCTTC
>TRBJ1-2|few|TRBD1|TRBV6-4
CASSDSPGQGGYGYTF
TGTGCCAGCAGTGACTCACCGGGACAGGGAGGCTATGGCTACACCTTC
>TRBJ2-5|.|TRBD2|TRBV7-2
CASSLKFGSSGNTQETQYF
TGTGCCAGCAGCTTAAAATTTGGGTCTAGCGGTAACACACAAGAGACCCAGTACTTC
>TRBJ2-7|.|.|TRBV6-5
CASSHRDYEQYF
TGTGCCAGCAGCCACAGGGACTACGAGCAGTACTTC
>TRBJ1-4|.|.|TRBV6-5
CATRTHGRLEKLFF
TGTGCCACCAGGACCCACGGGAGACTAGAAAAACTGTTTTTT
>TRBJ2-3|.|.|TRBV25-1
CASSESYTQYF
TGTGCCAGCAGTGAATCTTATACGCAGTATTTT
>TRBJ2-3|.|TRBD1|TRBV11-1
CASSSWTGQVDTQYF
TGTGCCAGCAGCTCATGGACAGGGCAGGTAGATACGCAGTATTTT
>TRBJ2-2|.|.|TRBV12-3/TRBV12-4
CASSSRQAGELFF
TGTGCCAGCAGTTCCAGACAGGCCGGGGAGCTGTTTTTT
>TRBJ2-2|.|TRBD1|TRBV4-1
CASSQPDRDTGELFF
TGCGCCAGCAGCCAGCCGGACAGGGACACCGGGGAGCTGTTTTTT
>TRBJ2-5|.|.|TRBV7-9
CASRPGEGGGQETQYF
TGTGCCAGCAGGCCGGGGGAAGGGGGAGGGCAAGAGACCCAGTACTTC
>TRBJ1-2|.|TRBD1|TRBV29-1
CSVETGRGYTF
TGCAGCGTTGAGACAGGGCGAGGCTACACCTTC
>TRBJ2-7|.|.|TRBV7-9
CASSPESSYEQYF
TGTGCCAGCAGCCCAGAGAGCTCCTACGAGCAGTACTTC
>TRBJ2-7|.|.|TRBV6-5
CASSTGQNEQYF
TGTGCCAGCAGTACAGGACAGAACGAGCAGTACTTC
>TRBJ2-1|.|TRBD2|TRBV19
CASSIVPSGRSEQFF
TGTGCCAGTAGTATAGTCCCTAGCGGGAGAAGTGAGCAGTTCTTC
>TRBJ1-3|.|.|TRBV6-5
CASSYGTGISGNTIYF
TGTGCCAGCAGTTACGGAACAGGGATATCTGGAAACACCATATATTTT
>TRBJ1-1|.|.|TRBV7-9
CASSPTVNTEAFF
TGTGCCAGCAGCCCAACAGTGAACACTGAAGCTTTCTTT
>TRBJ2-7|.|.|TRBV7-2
CASSLASLSEQYF
TGTGCCAGCAGCTTGGCCTCTCTGTCCGAGCAGTACTTC
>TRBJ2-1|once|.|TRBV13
CASSLGQGQFF
TGTGCCAGCAGCTTAGGACAGGGGCAGTTCTTC
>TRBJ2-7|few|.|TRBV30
CAWSTNFYEQYF
TGTGCCTGGAGTACAAATTTTTACGAGCAGTACTTC
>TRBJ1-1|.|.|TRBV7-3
CASSLIGGEAFF
TGTGCCAGCAGCTTAATCGGGGGTGAAGCTTTCTTT
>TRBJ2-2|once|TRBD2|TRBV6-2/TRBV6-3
CASSPSGRVGETGELFF
TGTGCCAGCAGCCCTAGCGGGAGGGTAGGGGAGACCGGGGAGCTGTTTTTT
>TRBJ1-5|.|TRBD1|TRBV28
CASSLWTGGGQPQHF
TGTGCCAGCAGTCTCTGGACAGGGGGCGGTCAGCCCCAGCATTTT
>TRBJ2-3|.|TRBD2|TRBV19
CASSIRLADPTDTQYF
TGTGCCAGTAGTATCCGACTAGCGGATCCCACAGATACGCAGTATTTT
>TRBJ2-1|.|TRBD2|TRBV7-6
CASSSEAGGYYNEQFF
TGTGCCAGCAGCTCGGAGGCGGGAGGCTACTACAATGAGCAGTTCTTC
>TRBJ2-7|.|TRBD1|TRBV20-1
CSASDGTGAWEQYF
TGCAGTGCTAGTGACGGGACAGGGGCGTGGGAGCAGTACTTC
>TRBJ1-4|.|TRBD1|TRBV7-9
CASSLHRDSNNEKLFF
TGTGCCAGCAGCCTACACCGGGACAGTAATAATGAAAAACTGTTTTTT
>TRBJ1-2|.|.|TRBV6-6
CASSNPDGLLYGYTF
TGTGCCAGCAGTAACCCGGACGGGCTTCTCTATGGCTACACCTTC
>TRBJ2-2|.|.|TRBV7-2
CASSLTRLGAGELFF
TGTGCCAGCAGCTTAACGCGACTAGGGGCCGGGGAGCTGTTTTTT
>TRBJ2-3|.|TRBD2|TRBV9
CASSVGSGRPTDTQYF
TGTGCCAGCAGCGTGGGTAGCGGGAGGCCCACAGATACGCAGTATTTT
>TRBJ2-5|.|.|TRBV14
CASSQDLGAPQETQYF
TGTGCCAGCAGCCAAGATTTAGGGGCACCCCAAGAGACCCAGTACTTC
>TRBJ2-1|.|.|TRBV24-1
CATSDFGPGEQFF
.
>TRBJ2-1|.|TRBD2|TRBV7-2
CASSLGWTSGYSYNEQFF
TGTGCCAGCAGCTTAGGGTGGACTAGCGGATACTCCTACAATGAGCAGTTCTTC
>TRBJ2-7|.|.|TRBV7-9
CASSHRGAVALREQYF
TGTGCCAGCAGCCACAGAGGGGCCGTTGCTCTGAGGGAGCAGTACTTC
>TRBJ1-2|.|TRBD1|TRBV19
CASRRGTGYGYTF
TGTGCCAGTCGCAGGGGGACTGGCTATGGCTACACCTTC
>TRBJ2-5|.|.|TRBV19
CASSIGGEGETQYF
TGTGCCAGTAGTATAGGTGGTGAAGGGGAGACCCAGTACTTC
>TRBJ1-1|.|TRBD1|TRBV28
CASSYTGARLNTEAFF
TGTGCCAGCAGCTATACAGGGGCCAGGTTGAACACTGAAGCTTTCTTT
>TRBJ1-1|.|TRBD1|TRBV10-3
CATRGLDRGDTEAFF
TGTGCCACACGGGGTTTAGACAGGGGAGACACTGAAGCTTTCTTT
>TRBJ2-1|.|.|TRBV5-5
CASTLSASYNEQFF
TGTGCCAGCACCTTATCGGCTTCCTACAATGAGCAGTTCTTC
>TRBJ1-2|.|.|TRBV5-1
CASSPRQDGVGYTF
TGCGCCAGCAGCCCCAGACAGGACGGGGTTGGCTACACCTTC
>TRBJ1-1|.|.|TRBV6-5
CASSYNQAKMNTEAFF
TGTGCCAGCAGTTACAACCAGGCGAAGATGAACACTGAAGCTTTCTTT
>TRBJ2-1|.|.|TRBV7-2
CASSLAFPSYNEQFF
TGTGCCAGCAGCTTAGCGTTCCCCTCCTACAATGAGCAGTTCTTC
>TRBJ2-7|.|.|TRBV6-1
CASSEAGGKQYF
TGTGCCAGCAGTGAAGCCGGCGGAAAGCAGTACTTC
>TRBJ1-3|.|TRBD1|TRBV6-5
CASSQGAAGNTIYF
TGTGCCAGCAGTCAGGGGGCTGCGGGAAACACCATATATTTT
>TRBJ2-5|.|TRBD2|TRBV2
CASTTSGGQETQYF
TGTGCCAGTACTACTAGCGGGGGGCAAGAGACCCAGTACTTC
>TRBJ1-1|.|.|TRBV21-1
CASSKPGQGRSGTEAFF
TGTGCCAGCAGCAAACCGGGACAGGGAAGGTCGGGCACTGAAGCTTTCTTT
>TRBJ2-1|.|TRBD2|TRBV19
CASSIDTSGGNNEQFF
TGTGCCAGTAGTATAGATACAAGCGGGGGAAACAATGAGCAGTTCTTC